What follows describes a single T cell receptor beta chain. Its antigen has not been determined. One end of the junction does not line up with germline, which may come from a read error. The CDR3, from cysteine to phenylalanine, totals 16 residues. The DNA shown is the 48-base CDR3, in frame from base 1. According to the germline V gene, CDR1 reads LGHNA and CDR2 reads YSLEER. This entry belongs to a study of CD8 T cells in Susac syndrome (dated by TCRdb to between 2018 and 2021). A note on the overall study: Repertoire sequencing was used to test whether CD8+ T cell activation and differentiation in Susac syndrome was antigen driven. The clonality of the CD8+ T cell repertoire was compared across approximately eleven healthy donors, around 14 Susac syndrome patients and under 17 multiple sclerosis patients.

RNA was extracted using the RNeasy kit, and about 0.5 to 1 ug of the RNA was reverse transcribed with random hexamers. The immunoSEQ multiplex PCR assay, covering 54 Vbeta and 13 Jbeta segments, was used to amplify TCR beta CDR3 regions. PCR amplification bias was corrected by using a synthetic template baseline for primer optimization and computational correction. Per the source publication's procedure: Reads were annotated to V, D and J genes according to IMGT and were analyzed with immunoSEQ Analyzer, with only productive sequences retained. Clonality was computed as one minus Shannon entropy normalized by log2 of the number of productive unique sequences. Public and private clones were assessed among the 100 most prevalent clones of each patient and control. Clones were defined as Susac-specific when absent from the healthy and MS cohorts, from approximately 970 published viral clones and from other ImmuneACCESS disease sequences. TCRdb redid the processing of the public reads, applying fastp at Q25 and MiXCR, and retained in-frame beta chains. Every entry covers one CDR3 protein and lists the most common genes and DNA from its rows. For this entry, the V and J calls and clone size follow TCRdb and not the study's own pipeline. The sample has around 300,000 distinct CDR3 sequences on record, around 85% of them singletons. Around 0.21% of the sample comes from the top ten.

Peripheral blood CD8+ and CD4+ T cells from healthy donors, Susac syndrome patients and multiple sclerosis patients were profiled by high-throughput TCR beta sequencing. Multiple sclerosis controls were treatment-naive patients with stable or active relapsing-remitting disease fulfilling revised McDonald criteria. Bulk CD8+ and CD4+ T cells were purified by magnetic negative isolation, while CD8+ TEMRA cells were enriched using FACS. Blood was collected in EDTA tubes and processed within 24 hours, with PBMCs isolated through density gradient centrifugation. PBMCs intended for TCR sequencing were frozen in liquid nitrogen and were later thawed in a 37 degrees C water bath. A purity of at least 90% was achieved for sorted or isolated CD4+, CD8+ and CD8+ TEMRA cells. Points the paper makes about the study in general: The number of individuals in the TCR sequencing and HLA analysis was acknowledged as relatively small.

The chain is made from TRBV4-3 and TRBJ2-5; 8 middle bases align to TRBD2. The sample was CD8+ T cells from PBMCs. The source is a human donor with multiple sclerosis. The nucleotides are TGCGCCAGCAGCCGAGGGAGACTAGCGCCACAAGAGCCCCAGTACTTC. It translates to CASSRGRLAPQEPQYF.